Sequencing of this T cell receptor (beta chain) was carried out in a study of cytomegalovirus exposure and HLA in healthy donors. This clone was recorded only once. Its antigen is not known. V was clipped by 0 bases and J by 14 bases; unmatched bases: 7. Germline lookup yields CDR1 MGHRA and CDR2 YSYEKL. The CDR3 has 14 amino acids. PCR employed 60 Vbeta and 13 Jbeta primers. Clones were sequenced by immunoSEQ multiplex PCR, and TCRdb holds only the in-frame ones, with some missing. The sample has around 120,000 clones, approximately 72% seen once. Study-wide results and caveats: High specificity and sensitivity for cytomegalovirus status were reported for the classifier. Among CMV-associated TCR beta chains, most appeared HLA-restricted in a later analysis. Later analysis demonstrated an association between a missense DCLRE1C variant and TCR beta V- and J-gene trimming.

Specimen: PBMCs. The source of this sequence is a woman between 45 and 60 years old in good health and CMV-seropositive. J is TRBJ1-6 and V is TRBV4-1; 7 bases are shared with TRBD1. CDR3 nucleotides: TGCGCCAGCAGCCAAGAGTACAGGGGCCTAACCCTCCACTTT. As protein: CASSQEYRGLTLHF.